This T cell receptor (beta chain) was recorded in a study of T cell responses to AZD1222 COVID-19 vaccine. The junction had 5 bases not matched to a gene; V was cut back by 0 bases and J by 6 bases. The CDR3 covers 15 residues. Germline V gene data show CDR1 as LNHDA and CDR2 as SQIVND (reference sequence). Libraries were prepared by immunoSEQ multiplex PCR; TCRdb keeps only in-frame clonotypes and omits some of them. The sample has over 90,000 clones; over 75% are singletons. The source of this sequence is an adult in good health. Sequencing was performed on peripheral blood, taken on day 0 of AZD1222 vaccination. V gene TRBV19 combines with J gene TRBJ1-5; 7 positions agree with TRBD1. In DNA form, the CDR3 reads TGTGCCAGTAGTATAGAGGGGGGACAGAGTCAGCCCCAGCATTTT. The encoded protein is CASSIEGGQSQPQHF.